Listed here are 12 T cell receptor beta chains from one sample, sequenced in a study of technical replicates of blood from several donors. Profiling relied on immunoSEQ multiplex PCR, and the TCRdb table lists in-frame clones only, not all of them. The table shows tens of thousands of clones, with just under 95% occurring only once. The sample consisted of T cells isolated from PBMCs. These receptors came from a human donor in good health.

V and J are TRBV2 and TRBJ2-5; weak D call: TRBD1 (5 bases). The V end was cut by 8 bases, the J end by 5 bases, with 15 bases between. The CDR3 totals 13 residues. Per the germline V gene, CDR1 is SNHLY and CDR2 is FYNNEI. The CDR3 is CASANFRVETQYF. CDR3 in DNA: TGTGCCAGCGCCAATTTCAGGGTTGAGACCCAGTACTTC.

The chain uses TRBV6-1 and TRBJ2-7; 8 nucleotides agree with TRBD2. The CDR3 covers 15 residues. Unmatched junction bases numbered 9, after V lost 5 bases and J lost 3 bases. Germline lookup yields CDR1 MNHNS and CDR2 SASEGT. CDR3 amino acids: CASSRILSGSYEQYF. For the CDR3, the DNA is TGTGCCAGCAGTCGAATCTTAAGCGGGAGCTACGAGCAGTACTTC.

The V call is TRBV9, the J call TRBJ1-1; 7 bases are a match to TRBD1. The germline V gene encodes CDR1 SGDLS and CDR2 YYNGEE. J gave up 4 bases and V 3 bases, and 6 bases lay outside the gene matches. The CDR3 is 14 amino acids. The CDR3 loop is CASSGQGLFTEAFF. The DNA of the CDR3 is TGTGCCAGCAGCGGACAGGGCCTGTTCACTGAAGCTTTCTTT.

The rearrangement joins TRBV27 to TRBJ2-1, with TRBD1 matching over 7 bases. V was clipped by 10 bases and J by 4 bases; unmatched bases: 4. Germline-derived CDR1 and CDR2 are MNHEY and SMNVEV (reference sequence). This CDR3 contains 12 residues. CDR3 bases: TGTGCCATCAGACAGGGTTACAATGAGCAGTTCTTC. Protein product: CAIRQGYNEQFF.

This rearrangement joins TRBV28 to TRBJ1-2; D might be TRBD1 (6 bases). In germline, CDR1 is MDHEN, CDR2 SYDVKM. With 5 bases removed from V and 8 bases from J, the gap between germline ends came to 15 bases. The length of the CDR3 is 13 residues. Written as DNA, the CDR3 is TGTGCCAGCAGTCTACGCAGGGGCGGCGGCTACACCTTC. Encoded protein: CASSLRRGGGYTF.

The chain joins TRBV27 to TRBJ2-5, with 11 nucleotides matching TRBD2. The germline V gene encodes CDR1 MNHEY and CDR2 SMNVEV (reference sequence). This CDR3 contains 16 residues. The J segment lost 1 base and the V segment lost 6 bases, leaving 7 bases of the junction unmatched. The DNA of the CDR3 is TGTGCCAGCAGGGAAACTAGCGGGAGCCCCCAAGAGACCCAGTACTTC. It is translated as CASRETSGSPQETQYF.

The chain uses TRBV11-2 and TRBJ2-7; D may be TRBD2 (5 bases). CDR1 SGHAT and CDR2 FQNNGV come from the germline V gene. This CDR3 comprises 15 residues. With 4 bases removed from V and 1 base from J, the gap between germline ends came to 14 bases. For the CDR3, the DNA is TGTGCCAGCAGCTCATATTCGGGGTTTTCCTACGAGCAGTACTTC. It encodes CASSSYSGFSYEQYF. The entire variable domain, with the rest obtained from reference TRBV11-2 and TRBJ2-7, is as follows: EAGVAQSPRYKIIEKRQSVAFWCNPISGHATLYWYQQILGQGPKLLIQFQNNGVVDDSQLPKDRFSAERLKGVDSTLKIQPAKLEDSAVYLCASSSYSGFSYEQYFGPGTRLTVT.

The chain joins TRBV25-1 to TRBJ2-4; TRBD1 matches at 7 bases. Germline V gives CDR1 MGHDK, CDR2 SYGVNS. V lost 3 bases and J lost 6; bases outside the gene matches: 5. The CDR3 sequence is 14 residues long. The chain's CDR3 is CASSDDRVGNIQYF. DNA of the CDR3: TGTGCCAGCAGTGACGACAGGGTAGGAAACATTCAGTACTTC.

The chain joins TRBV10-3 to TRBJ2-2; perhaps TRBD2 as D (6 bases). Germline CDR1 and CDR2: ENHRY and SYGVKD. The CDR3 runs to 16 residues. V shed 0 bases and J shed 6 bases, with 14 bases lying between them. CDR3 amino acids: CAISESGGGPPGELFF. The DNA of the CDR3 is TGTGCCATCAGTGAGTCTGGGGGAGGTCCTCCCGGGGAGCTGTTTTTT.

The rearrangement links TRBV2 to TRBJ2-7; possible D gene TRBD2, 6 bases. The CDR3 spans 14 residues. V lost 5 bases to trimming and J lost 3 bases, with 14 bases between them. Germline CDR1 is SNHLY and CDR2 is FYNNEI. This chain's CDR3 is CASSRPGLGYEQYF. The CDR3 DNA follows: TGTGCCAGCAGTCGACCGGGACTGGGCTACGAGCAGTACTTC.

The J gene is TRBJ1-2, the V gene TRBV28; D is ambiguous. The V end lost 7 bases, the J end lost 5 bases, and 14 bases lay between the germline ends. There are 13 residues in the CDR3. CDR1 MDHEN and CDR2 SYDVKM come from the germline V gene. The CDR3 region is CASTTLPVYGYTF. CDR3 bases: TGTGCCAGCACCACCCTCCCAGTTTATGGCTACACCTTC.

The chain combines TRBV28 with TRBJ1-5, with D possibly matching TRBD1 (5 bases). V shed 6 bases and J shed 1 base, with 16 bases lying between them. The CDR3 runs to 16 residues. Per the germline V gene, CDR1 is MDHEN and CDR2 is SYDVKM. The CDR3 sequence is CASSYEGTWSNQPQHF. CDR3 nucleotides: TGTGCCAGCAGCTATGAGGGGACTTGGAGCAATCAGCCCCAGCATTTT.